This T cell receptor (beta chain) was profiled in a study of blood T cell repertoires in COVID-19. As for the study in general: Samples came from the United States, Italy and Spain, spanning acute and convalescent COVID-19. PBMCs, B-cell-depleted T cells, or T cells were the source of the cDNA or gDNA that made up the material.

This CDR3 region has 14 residues. Per the germline V gene, CDR1 is KGHDR and CDR2 is SFDVKD. The V segment lost 12 bases and the J segment 4 bases; nucleotides outside the gene matches: 11. Original methodology: Nucleated cell counts were estimated from reference gene primer amplification. Measured with immunoSEQ multiplex PCR; TCRdb has only the in-frame clones, and not every one. That table is the source of V, J and clone size, and D and trimming were worked out from the DNA. This sample has about 59,000 clones, with roughly 91% found just once. Sequenced input: peripheral blood. The chain is built from TRBV24-1 and TRBJ2-3, with 8 bases matching TRBD1. The TCR was taken from a human donor in a cohort sampled during active COVID-19. In DNA form, the CDR3 reads TGTGCCGCATCCGGCGGGACAGGTCCAGATACGCAGTATTTT. Residues: CAASGGTGPDTQYF.